This TCR beta chain came from a study of blood T cell repertoires in COVID-19 (dated by TCRdb to 2018 to 2020). The study in broad terms: Samples covering the acute and convalescent phases of COVID-19 were provided by collaborators in the United States, Italy and Spain. The prospective study material was composed of cDNA or gDNA derived from T cells, B-cell-depleted T cells, or PBMCs. Deeply sampled blood TCRbeta repertoires from subjects exposed to, actively infected with, or recovered from COVID-19 were included in the dataset. Where HLA class I and class II types were available, the types were taken from metadata supplied by the sample provider, not from assay-based typing. The samples were drawn from two sources: the first 160 participants of the ongoing ImmuneRACE study, and 1,000 to 1,500 subjects contributed by 6 global collaborators. A de-identified subject ID, COVID-19 status, age in years and sex were almost always included in the sample metadata. The repertoires were released in a freely available public database meant as a resource for research on the immune response to SARS-CoV-2. Study-wide findings and limitations: The amount of clinical and demographic metadata varied by source and participant and was provided uncurated.

TCRbeta CDR3 regions were amplified from genomic DNA using the immunoSEQ Assay, a bias-controlled multiplex PCR. In the original analysis: The number of nucleated cells in each sample was estimated from the amplification of reference gene primers within the assay. To quantify the absolute abundance of each unique TCRbeta CDR3 rearrangement, sequence reads were collapsed and filtered. For each sample, productive Simpson clonality was calculated by taking the square root of Simpson's diversity index across productive rearrangements. The source is immuneACCESS, and TCRdb retained only in-frame sequences with V and J called. Part of the clones is not carried over; for the studies checked, unresolved V genes explain less than half of this, and the remainder is unexplained. V and J calls and clone size are as listed in that table; D and trimming were resolved from the DNA. The sample yields about 76,000 clones; roughly 87% were counted once. The ten largest clones represent around 7.9% of the sample.

Whole blood was collected in K2EDTA tubes by collaborating institutions according to the institutions' own protocols. For TCRbeta analysis, collaborators shipped samples as frozen whole blood, isolated PBMCs, or DNA extracted from either of those sample types. In regard to this clone: The antigen this receptor binds is unknown. No base quality information exists; no much larger clone differs at one position.

The sequencing input was peripheral blood. The sequence derives from a man in his thirties or forties with acute or convalescent COVID-19.

The bases read TGTGCCAGCAGTCCCGCCACGACAGCTGAAGCTTTCTTT. This is translated as CASSPATTAEAFF. The chain is made from TRBV28 and TRBJ1-1, with TRBD1 perhaps the D gene, on 5 matching bases. In the germline V gene, CDR1 corresponds to MDHEN and CDR2 to SYDVKM. V is pared back by 5 bases and J by 6 bases, with 13 bases lying between the germline termini. The CDR3 measures 13 amino acids from cysteine to phenylalanine. Only CDR3 DNA remains: 39 bases, in frame from the first base.